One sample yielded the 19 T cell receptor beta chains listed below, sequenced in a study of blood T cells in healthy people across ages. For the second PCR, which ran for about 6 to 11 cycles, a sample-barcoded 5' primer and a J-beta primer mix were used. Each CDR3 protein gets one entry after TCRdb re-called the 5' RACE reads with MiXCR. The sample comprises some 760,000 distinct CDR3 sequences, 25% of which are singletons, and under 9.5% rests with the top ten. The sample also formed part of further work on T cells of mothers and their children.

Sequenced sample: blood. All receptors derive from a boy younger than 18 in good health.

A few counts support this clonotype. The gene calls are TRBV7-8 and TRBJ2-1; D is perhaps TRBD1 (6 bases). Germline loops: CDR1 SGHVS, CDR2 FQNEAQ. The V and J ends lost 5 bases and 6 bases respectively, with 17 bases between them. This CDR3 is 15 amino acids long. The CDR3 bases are TGTGCCAGCAGCGCGGACAGATCCCCCCCCAATGAGCAGTTCTTC. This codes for CASSADRSPPNEQFF. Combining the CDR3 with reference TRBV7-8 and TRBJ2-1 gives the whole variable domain GAGVSQSPRYKVAKRGQDVALRCDPISGHVSLFWYQQALGQGPEFLTYFQNEAQLDKSGLPSDRFFAERPEGSVSTLKIQRTQQEDSAVYLCASSADRSPPNEQFFGPGTRLTVL.

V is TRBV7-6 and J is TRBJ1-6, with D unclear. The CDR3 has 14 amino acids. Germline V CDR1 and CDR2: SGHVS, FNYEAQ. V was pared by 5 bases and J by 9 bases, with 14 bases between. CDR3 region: CASSPLGTASPLHF. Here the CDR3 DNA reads TGTGCCAGCAGCCCCCTCGGTACGGCTTCACCCCTCCACTTT.

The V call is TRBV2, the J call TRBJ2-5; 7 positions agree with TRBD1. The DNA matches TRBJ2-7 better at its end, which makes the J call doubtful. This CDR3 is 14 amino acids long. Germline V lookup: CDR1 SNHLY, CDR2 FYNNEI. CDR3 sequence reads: CASSARAGGHEQYF. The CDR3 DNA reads TGTGCCAGCAGTGCACGGGCAGGGGGTCACGAGCAGTACTTC.

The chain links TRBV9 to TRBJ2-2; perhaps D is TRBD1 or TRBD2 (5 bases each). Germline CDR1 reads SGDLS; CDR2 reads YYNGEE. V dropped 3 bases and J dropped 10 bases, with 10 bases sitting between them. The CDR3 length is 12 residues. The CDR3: CASSAGDVELFF. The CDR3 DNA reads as TGTGCCAGCAGCGCTGGGGACGTGGAGCTGTTTTTT.

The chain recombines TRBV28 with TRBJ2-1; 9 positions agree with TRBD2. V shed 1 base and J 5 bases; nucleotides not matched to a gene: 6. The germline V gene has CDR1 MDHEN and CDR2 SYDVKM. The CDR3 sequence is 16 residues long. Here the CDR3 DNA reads TGTGCCAGCAGTTTATTCATAGCGGGAGATCACAATGAGCAGTTCTTC. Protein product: CASSLFIAGDHNEQFF.

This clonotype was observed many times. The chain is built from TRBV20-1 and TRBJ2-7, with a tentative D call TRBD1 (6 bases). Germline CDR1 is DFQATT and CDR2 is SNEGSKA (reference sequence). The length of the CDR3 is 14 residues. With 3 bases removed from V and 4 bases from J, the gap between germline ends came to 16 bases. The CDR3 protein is CSASPTGRGYEQYF. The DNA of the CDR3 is TGCAGTGCTAGCCCCACGGGAAGGGGGTACGAGCAGTACTTC.

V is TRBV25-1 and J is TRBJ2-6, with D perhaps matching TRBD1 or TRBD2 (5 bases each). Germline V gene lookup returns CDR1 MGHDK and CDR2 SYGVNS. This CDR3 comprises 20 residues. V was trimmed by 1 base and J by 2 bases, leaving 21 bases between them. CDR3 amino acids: CASSEFFVGGRGAGANVLTF. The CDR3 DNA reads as TGTGCCAGCAGTGAATTTTTTGTTGGGGGTCGGGGTGCTGGGGCCAACGTCCTGACTTTC.

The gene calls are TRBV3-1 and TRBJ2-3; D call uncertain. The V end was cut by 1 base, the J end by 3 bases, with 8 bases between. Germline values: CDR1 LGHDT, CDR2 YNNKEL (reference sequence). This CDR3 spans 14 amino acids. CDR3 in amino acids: CASSQVPLTDTQYF. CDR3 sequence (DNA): TGTGCCAGCAGCCAAGTCCCGTTGACAGATACGCAGTATTTT.

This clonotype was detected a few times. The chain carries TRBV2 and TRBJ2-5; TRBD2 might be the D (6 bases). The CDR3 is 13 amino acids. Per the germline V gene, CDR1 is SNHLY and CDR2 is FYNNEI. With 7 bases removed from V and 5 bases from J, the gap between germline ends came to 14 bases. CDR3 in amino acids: CASNPGSGETQYF. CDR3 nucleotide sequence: TGTGCCAGCAACCCCGGGAGCGGCGAGACCCAGTACTTC.

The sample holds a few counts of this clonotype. CDR3 amino acids: CASSYLGHQRWETQYF. In nucleotides, the CDR3 is TGCGCCAGCAGCTACCTGGGACATCAAAGGTGGGAGACCCAGTACTTC. This chain uses TRBV5-1 with TRBJ2-5, with D maybe TRBD1 (6 bases). Germline V gives CDR1 SGHRS, CDR2 YFSETQ. The CDR3 totals 16 residues. Trimming pared 3 bases from V and 5 bases from J, leaving 20 bases between.

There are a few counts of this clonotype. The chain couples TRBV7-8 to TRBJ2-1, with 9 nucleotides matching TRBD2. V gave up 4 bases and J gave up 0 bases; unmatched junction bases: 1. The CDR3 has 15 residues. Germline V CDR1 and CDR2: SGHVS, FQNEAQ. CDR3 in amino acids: CASSSSGASYNEQFF. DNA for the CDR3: TGTGCCAGCAGCTCTAGCGGGGCCTCCTACAATGAGCAGTTCTTC.

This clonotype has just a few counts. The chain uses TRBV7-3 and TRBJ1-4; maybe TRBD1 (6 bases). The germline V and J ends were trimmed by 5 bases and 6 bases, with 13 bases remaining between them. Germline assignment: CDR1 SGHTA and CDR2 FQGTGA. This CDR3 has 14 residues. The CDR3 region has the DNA TGTGCCAGCAGCCAAGCGGCAGGGGATGAAAAACTGTTTTTT. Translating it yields CASSQAAGDEKLFF.

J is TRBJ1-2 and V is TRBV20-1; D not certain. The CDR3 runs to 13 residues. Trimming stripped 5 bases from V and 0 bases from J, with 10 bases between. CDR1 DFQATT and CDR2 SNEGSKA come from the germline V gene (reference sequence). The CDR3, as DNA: TGCAGTGCTCCGCCCCAGTCTAACTATGGCTACACCTTC. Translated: CSAPPQSNYGYTF.

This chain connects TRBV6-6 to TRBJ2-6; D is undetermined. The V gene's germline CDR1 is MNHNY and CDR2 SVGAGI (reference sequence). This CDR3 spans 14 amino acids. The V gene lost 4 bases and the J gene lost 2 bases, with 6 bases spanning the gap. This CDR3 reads CASSFNPGANVLTF. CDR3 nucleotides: TGTGCCAGCAGTTTTAATCCTGGGGCCAACGTCCTGACTTTC.

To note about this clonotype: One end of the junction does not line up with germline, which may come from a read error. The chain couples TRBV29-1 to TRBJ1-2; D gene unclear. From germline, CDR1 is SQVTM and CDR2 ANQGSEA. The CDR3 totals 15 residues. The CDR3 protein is CSAQAADYFNYGHTF. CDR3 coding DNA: TGCAGCGCCCAGGCGGCAGACTACTTTAACTATGGCCACACCTTC.

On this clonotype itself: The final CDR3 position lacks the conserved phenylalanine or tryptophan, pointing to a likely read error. The CDR3 bases are TGCAGCGCCGGGGACAGGGGGGAGACCCAGTACCTC. Translation: CSAGDRGETQYL. This rearrangement joins TRBV29-1 to TRBJ2-5; TRBD1 aligns across 11 bases. CDR3 size: 12 residues. The V gene's germline CDR1 is SQVTM and CDR2 ANQGSEA. The V segment lost 7 bases and the J segment 5 bases; nucleotides outside the gene matches: 3.

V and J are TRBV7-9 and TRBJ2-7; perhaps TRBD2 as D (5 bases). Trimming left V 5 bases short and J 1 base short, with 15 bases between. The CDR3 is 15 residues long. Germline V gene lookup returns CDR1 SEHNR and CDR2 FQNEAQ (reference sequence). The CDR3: CASSRGPPFSYEQYF. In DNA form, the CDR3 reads TGTGCCAGCAGCCGCGGGCCTCCCTTTTCCTACGAGCAGTACTTC.

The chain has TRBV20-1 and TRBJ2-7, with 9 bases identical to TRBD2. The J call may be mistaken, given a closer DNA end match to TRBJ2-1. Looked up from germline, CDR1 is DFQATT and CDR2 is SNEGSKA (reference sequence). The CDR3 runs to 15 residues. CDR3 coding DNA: TGCAGTGCTAGAGATTTTCAGGCGGGGGGGAATGAGCAGTTCTTC. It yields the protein CSARDFQAGGNEQFF.

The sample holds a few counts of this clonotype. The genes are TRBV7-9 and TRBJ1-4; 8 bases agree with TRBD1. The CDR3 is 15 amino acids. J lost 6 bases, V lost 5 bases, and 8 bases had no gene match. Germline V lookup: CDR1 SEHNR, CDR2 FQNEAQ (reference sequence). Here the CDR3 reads CASSIPTGDDEKLFF. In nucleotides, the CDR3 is TGTGCCAGCAGCATCCCGACAGGGGACGATGAAAAACTGTTTTTT. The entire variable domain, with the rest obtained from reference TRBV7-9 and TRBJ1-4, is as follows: DTGVSQNPRHKITKRGQNVTFRCDPISEHNRLYWYRQTLGQGPEFLTYFQNEAQLEKSRLLSDRFSAERPKGSFSTLEIQRTEQGDSAMYLCASSIPTGDDEKLFFGSGTQLSVL.